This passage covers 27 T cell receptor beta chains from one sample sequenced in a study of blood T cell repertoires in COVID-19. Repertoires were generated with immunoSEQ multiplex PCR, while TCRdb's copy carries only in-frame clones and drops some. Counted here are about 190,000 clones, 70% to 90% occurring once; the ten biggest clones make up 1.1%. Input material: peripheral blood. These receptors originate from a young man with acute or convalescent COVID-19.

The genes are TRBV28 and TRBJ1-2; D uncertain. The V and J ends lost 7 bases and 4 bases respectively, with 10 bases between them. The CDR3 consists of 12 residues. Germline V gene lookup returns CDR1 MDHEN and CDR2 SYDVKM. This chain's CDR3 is CASISGSYGYTF. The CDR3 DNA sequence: TGTGCCAGCATCTCGGGTAGCTATGGCTACACCTTC.

CDR3 amino acids: CASRGRFLAGVGGTDTQYF. The CDR3 nucleotides are TGTGCCAGCAGGGGGAGGTTCCTAGCGGGAGTGGGTGGCACAGATACGCAGTATTTT. The gene calls are TRBV7-2 and TRBJ2-3; 10 bases map to TRBD2. The germline V gene encodes CDR1 SGHTA and CDR2 FQGNSA. The V gene end was trimmed by 6 bases and the J gene end by 1 base; junction bases not matched to a gene: 16. The CDR3 runs 19 residues.

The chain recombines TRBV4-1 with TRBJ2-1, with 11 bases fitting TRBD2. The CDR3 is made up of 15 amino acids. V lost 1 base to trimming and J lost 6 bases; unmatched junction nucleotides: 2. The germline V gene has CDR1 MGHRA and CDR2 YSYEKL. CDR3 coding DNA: TGCGCCAGCAGCCAAGGGCTAGCGGGGGGCAATGAGCAGTTCTTC. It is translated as CASSQGLAGGNEQFF.

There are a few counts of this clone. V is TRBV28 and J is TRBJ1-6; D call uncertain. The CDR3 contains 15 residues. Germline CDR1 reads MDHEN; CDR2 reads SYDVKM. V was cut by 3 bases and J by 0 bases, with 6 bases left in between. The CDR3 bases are TGTGCCAGCAGTTTCTATCGCTCCTATAATTCACCCCTCCACTTT. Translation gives CASSFYRSYNSPLHF.

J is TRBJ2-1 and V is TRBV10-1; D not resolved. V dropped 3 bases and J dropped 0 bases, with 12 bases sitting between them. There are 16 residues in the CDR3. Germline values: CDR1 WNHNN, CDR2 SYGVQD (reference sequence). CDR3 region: CASSETMVSSYNEQFF. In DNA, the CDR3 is TGCGCCAGCAGTGAAACCATGGTGAGCTCCTACAATGAGCAGTTCTTC.

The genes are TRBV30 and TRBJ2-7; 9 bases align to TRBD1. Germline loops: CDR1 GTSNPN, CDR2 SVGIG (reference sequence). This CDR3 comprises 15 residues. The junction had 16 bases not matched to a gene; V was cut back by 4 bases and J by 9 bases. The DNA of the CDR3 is TGTGCCTGGATGCATCCGGGACAGGGATACGGTGGGCAGTACTTC. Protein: CAWMHPGQGYGGQYF. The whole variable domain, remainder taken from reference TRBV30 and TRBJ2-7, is SQTIHQWPATLVQPVGSPLSLECTVEGTSNPNLYWYRQAAGRGLQLLFYSVGIGQISSEVPQNLSASRPQDRQFILSSKKLLLSDSGFYLCAWMHPGQGYGGQYFGPGTRLTVT.

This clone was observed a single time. CDR3 nucleotide sequence: TGTGCCAGCAGTTACGGCGGTAACACTGAAGCTTTCTTT. This sequence encodes CASSYGGNTEAFF. The chain employs TRBV6-5 and TRBJ1-1; D gene unclear. The germline CDR1 and CDR2 sequences are MNHEY and SVGAGI. Trimming took off 2 bases at V and 2 bases at J, with 6 bases between the two ends. The CDR3 sequence is 13 residues long.

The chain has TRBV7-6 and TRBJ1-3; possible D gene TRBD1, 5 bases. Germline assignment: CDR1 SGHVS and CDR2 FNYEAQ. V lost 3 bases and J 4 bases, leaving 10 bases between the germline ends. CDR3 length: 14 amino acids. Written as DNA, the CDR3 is TGTGCCAGCAGCTTCGACAGCACAGGAAACACCATATATTTT. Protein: CASSFDSTGNTIYF.

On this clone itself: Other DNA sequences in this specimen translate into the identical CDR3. CDR3 coding DNA: TGTGCCAGCAGACTCCAGAACACCGGGGAGCTGTTTTTT. Translated, it gives CASRLQNTGELFF. The rearrangement joins TRBV6-5 to TRBJ2-2; D gene ambiguous. The CDR3 totals 13 residues. CDR1 MNHEY and CDR2 SVGAGI come from the germline V gene. V lost 6 bases to trimming and J lost 1 base, with 6 bases between them.

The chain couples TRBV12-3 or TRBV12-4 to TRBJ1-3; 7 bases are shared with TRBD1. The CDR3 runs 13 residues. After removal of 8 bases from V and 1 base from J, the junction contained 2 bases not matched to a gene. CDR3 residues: CASSGGSGNTIYF. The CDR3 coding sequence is TGTGCCAGCTCAGGGGGATCTGGAAACACCATATATTTT.

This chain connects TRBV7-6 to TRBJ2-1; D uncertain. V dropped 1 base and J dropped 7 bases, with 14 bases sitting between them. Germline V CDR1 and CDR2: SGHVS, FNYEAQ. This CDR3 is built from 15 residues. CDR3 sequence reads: CASSLDRSSSNEQFF. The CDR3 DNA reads TGTGCCAGCAGCTTAGATCGGAGTTCTTCTAATGAGCAGTTCTTC.

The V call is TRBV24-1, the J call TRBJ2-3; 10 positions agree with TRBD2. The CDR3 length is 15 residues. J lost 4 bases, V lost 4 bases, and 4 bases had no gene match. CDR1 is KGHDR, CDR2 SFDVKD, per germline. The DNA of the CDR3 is TGTGCCACCAGTGAAAGCGGGGGGGCCGCAGATACGCAGTATTTT. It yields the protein CATSESGGAADTQYF.

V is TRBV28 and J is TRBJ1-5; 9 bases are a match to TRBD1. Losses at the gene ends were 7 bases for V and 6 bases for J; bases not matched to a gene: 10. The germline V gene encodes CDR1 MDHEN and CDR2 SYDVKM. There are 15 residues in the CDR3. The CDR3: CASTSGQGRIQPQHF. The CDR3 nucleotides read TGTGCCAGCACCTCGGGACAGGGAAGAATTCAGCCCCAGCATTTT.

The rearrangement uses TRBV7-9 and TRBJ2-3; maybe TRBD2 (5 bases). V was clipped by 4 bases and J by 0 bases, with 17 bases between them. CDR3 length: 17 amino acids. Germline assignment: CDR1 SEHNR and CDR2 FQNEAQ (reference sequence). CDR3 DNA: TGTGCCAGCAGCTCGAGTGGGATAGCGTCTAGCACAGATACGCAGTATTTT. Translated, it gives CASSSSGIASSTDTQYF.

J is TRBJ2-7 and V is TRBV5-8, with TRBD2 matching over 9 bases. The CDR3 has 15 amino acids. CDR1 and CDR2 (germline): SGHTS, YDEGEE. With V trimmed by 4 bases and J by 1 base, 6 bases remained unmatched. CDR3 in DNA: TGTGCCAGCAGCACCCGACTAGCGGCGTCCTACGAGCAGTACTTC. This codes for CASSTRLAASYEQYF.

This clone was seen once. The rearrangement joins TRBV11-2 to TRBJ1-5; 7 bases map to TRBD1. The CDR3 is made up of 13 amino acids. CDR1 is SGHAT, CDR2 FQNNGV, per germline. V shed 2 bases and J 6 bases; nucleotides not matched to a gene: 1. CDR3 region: CASSLSGGQPQHF. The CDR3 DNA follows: TGTGCCAGCAGCTTATCAGGGGGTCAGCCCCAGCATTTT.

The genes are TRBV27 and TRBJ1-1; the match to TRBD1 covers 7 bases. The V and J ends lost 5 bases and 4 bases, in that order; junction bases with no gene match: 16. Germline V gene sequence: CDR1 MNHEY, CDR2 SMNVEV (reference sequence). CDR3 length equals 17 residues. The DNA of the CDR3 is TGTGCCAGCAGTGAAGAAAGGGACAGTCGGAGGATCACTGAAGCTTTCTTT. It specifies CASSEERDSRRITEAFF.

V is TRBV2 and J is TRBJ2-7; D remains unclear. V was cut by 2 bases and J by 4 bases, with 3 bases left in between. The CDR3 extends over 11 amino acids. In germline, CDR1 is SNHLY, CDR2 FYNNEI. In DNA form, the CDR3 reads TGTGCCAGCAGTGAATATTACGAGCAGTACTTC. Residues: CASSEYYEQYF.

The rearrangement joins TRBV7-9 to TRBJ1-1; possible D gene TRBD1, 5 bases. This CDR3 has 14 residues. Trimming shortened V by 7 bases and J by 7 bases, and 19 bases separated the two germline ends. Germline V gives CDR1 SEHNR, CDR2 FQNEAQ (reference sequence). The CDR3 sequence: CASNHGSGTIEAFF. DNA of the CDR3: TGTGCCAGCAACCACGGGTCCGGGACTATTGAAGCTTTCTTT. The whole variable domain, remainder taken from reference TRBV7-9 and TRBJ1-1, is DTGVSQNPRHKITKRGQNVTFRCDPISEHNRLYWYRQTLGQGPEFLTYFQNEAQLEKSRLLSDRFSAERPKGSFSTLEIQRTEQGDSAMYLCASNHGSGTIEAFFGQGTRLTVV.

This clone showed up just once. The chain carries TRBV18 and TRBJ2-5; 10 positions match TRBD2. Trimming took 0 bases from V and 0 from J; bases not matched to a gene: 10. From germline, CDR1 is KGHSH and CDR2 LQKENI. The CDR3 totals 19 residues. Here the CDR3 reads CASSPPSKRGGSYQETQYF. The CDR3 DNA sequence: TGTGCCAGCTCACCACCGTCTAAGCGGGGGGGATCCTACCAAGAGACCCAGTACTTC.

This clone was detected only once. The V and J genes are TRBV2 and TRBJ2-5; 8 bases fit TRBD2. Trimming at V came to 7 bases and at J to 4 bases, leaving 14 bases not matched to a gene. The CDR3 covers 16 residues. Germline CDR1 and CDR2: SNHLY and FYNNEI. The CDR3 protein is CASNKRGTPGGETQYF. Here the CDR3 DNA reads TGTGCCAGCAATAAGCGGGGGACCCCAGGCGGAGAGACCCAGTACTTC.

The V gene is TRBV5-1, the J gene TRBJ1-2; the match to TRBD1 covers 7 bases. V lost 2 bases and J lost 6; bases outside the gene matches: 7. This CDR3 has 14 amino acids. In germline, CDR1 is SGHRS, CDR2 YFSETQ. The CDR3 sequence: CASSLNTGAHGYTF. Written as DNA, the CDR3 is TGCGCCAGCAGCTTAAATACAGGGGCCCATGGCTACACCTTC.

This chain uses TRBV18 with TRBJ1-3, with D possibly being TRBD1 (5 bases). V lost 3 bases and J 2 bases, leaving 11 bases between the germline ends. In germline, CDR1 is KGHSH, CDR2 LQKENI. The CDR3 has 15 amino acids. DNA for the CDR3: TGTGCCAGCTCACCGCTCGACAGCGCTGGAAACACCATATATTTT. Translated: CASSPLDSAGNTIYF.

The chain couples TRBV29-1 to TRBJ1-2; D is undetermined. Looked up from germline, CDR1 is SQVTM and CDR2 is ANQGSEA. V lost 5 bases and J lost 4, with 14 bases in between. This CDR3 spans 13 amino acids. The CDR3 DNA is TGCAGCGTTACTTTTGACGGACTCTATGGCTACACCTTC. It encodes CSVTFDGLYGYTF.

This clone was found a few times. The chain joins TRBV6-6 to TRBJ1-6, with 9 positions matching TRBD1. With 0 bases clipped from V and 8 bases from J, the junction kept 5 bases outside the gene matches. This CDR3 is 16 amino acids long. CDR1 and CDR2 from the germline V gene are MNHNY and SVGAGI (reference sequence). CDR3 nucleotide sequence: TGTGCCAGCAGTTACTCAGGGACAGGGAGGCATTCACCCCTCCACTTT. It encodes CASSYSGTGRHSPLHF.

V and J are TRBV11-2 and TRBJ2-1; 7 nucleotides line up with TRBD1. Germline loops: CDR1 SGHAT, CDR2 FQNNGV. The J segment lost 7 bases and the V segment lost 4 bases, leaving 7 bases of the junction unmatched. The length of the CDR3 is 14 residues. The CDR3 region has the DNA TGTGCCAGCAGCTGGAGACAGGGTTATAATGAGCAGTTCTTC. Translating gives CASSWRQGYNEQFF. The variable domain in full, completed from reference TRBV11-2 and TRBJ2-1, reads EAGVAQSPRYKIIEKRQSVAFWCNPISGHATLYWYQQILGQGPKLLIQFQNNGVVDDSQLPKDRFSAERLKGVDSTLKIQPAKLEDSAVYLCASSWRQGYNEQFFGPGTRLTVL.

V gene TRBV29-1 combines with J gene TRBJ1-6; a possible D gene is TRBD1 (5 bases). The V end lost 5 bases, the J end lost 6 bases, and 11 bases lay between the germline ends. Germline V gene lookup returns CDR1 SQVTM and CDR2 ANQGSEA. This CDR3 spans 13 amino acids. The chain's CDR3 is CSVRRDPNSPLHF. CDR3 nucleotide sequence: TGCAGCGTTCGGAGGGACCCTAATTCACCCCTCCACTTT.